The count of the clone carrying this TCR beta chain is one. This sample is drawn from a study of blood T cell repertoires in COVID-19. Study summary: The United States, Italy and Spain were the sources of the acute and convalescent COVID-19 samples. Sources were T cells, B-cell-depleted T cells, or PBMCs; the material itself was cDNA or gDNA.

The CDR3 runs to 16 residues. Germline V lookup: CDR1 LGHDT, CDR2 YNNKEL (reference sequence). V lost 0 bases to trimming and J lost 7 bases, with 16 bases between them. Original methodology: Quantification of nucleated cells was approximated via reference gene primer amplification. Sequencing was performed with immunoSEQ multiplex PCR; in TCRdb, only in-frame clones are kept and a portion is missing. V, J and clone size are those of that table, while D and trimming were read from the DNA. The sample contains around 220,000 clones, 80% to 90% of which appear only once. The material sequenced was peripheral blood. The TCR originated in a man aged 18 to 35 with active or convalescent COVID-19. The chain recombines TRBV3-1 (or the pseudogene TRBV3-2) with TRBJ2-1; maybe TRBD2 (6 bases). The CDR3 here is CASSQDGLAMGNEQFF. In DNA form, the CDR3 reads TGTGCCAGCAGCCAAGACGGGCTAGCGATGGGGAATGAGCAGTTCTTC.